These T cell receptor beta chains were read from a single sample in a study of T cell changes during pregnancy in multiple sclerosis. Libraries were prepared by immunoSEQ multiplex PCR; TCRdb keeps only in-frame clonotypes and omits some of them. The sample contains roughly 57,000 clones, approximately 94% of which appear only once. The source was CD8+ T cells from peripheral blood mononuclear cells, collected after pregnancy. These receptors were taken from a female donor with multiple sclerosis, enrolled in a pregnancy study. CDR3s include the opening cysteine and the closing phenylalanine or tryptophan. D genes are given only for firm matches. The size entry is marked missing in some rows and otherwise reads once, few, many or a size class.

TRBD1,TRBV27,NA,TRBJ1-2,TGTGCCAGCAGTTCGGTGACAGGGCTGGTCGGCTACACCTTC,CASSSVTGLVGYTF
NA,TRBV7-9,NA,TRBJ1-5,TGTGCCAGCAGCTCACCAGGGGGCAATCAGCCCCAGCATTTT,CASSSPGGNQPQHF
TRBD2,TRBV7-3,NA,TRBJ2-3,TGTGCCAGCAGCCCCTACCCAGCGGGAGCAACAGATACGCAGTATTTT,CASSPYPAGATDTQYF
TRBD1,TRBV7-9,NA,TRBJ2-1,TGTGCCAGCAGCTCACCTGGACAGGGGGCTGGGAATGAGCAGTTCTTC,CASSSPGQGAGNEQFF
TRBD2,TRBV6-5,once,TRBJ2-7,TGTGCCAGCAGCCCGACTAGCGGCTACTACGAGCAGTACTTC,CASSPTSGYYEQYF
NA,TRBV19,NA,TRBJ2-1,TGTGCCAGTAGTATTCTACCCCTCCACTACAATGAGCAGTTCTTC,CASSILPLHYNEQFF
TRBD1,TRBV5-1,NA,TRBJ1-2,TGCGCCAGCAGCTTGTCGGGCTGGAGTGGACAGGGCAATTATGGCTACACCTTC,CASSLSGWSGQGNYGYTF
NA,TRBV2,once,TRBJ2-1,TGTGCCAGCAATGGGGGGTCCTACAATGAGCAGTTCTTC,CASNGGSYNEQFF
NA,TRBV2,NA,TRBJ2-7,TGTACCTCGGTAGGGGGTAGGAGCTCCTACGAGCAGTACTTC,CTSVGGRSSYEQYF
TRBD2,TRBV7-8,NA,TRBJ2-1,TGTGCCAGCAGCTCCGGGACTACCTGGAGTAGTGATGAGCAGTTCTTC,CASSSGTTWSSDEQFF
TRBD1,TRBV5-1,NA,TRBJ2-7,TGCGCCAGCAGCTATGGGACAGGGGCCTACGAGCAGTACTTC,CASSYGTGAYEQYF
NA,TRBV15,once,TRBJ2-7,TGTGCCACCAGCATTAGAGGTGGCGAGCAGTACTTC,CATSIRGGEQYF
TRBD1,TRBV11-2,few,TRBJ2-7,TGTGCCAGCAGCCCCGAGGGACAGGGATTTGACGAGCAGTACTTC,CASSPEGQGFDEQYF
NA,TRBV30,NA,TRBJ1-1,TGTGCCTGGAGTGTACTTAACACTGAAGCTTTCTTT,CAWSVLNTEAFF
TRBD1,TRBV29-1,NA,TRBJ1-2,TGCAGCGTTCCCCCCCCGGGACAGGGGGCAGGTGGCTACACCTTC,CSVPPPGQGAGGYTF
TRBD2,TRBV28,once,TRBJ2-1,TGTGCCAGCAGCCCCCGGACTAGCTACAATGAGCAGTTCTTC,CASSPRTSYNEQFF
TRBD2,TRBV7-2,once,TRBJ2-7,TGTGCCAGCAGCGCCGGGACTACCACCTACGAGCAGTACTTC,CASSAGTTTYEQYF
TRBD1,TRBV7-9,NA,TRBJ2-7,TGTGCCAGCAGCTTAAGGACAGGGAGCTCCTACGAGCAGTACTTC,CASSLRTGSSYEQYF
TRBD1,TRBV15,NA,TRBJ1-5,TGTGCCACCAGGACAGGGAGTGGGGGTCAGCCCCAGCATTTT,CATRTGSGGQPQHF
NA,TRBV13,NA,TRBJ2-2,TGTGCCAGCAGCTTATTGGTAACAGGAAACACCGGGGAGCTGTTTTTT,CASSLLVTGNTGELFF
TRBD1,TRBV18,NA,TRBJ1-5,TGTGCCAGCTCGCGGACAGGGGAGGGCAATCAGCCCCAGCATTTT,CASSRTGEGNQPQHF
TRBD2,TRBV4-2,NA,TRBJ2-5,TGTGCCAGCAGCCCGACCCTGGGAGGGCTAGCGGGAAACCAAGAGACCCAGTACTTC,CASSPTLGGLAGNQETQYF
TRBD1,TRBV2,once,TRBJ2-7,TGTGCCAGCAGTGTCATAACGGGACAGGGGAACTACGAGCAGTACTTC,CASSVITGQGNYEQYF
NA,TRBV2,NA,TRBJ2-7,TGTGCCAGCAGTACAGTTGTCGAGCAGTACTTC,CASSTVVEQYF
TRBD2,TRBV7-9,NA,TRBJ2-2,TGTGCCAGCAGCTTAGGGAGGCTAGCGGCGAACACCGGGGAGCTGTTTTTT,CASSLGRLAANTGELFF
TRBD1,TRBV7-6,NA,TRBJ1-3,TGTGCCAGCAGCTCAAGCGGAATTGACAGGGCTGGAAACACCATATATTTT,CASSSSGIDRAGNTIYF
NA,TRBV15,NA,TRBJ2-2,TGTGCCACCCACCAGGGAACCGGGGAGCTGTTTTTT,CATHQGTGELFF
TRBD2,TRBV5-1,NA,TRBJ2-1,TGCGCCAGCAGCTTGGGACTAGCGGGTTCCTACAATGAGCAGTTCTTC,CASSLGLAGSYNEQFF
NA,TRBV5-4,NA,TRBJ1-1,TGTGCCAGCAGCTTAGGGAGGGTGAGCACTGAAGCTTTCTTT,CASSLGRVSTEAFF
NA,TRBV7-2,NA,TRBJ1-1,TGTGCCAGCAGCCCGGGGAAGCGCACTGAAGCTTTCTTT,CASSPGKRTEAFF
NA,TRBV19,NA,TRBJ1-1,TGTGCCAGTAGTATAGCCGTGAACACTGAAGCTTTCTTT,CASSIAVNTEAFF
TRBD1,TRBV18,NA,TRBJ2-7,TGTGCCAGCTCACTAGGGACAGCGACCTACGAGCAGTACTTC,CASSLGTATYEQYF